By sample fraction, the clone carrying this TCR beta chain is medium-sized. No antigen is known for it. TRB rearrangements spanning V, D and J were amplified using mixed TRB-A/B primers. TCRdb reprocessed the multiplex PCR reads via MiXCR and lists one record per CDR3 protein. This table holds about 6,000 distinct CDR3 sequences, less than 25% found once. This specimen belongs to a study of T cell repertoires in aging, cancer and after chemotherapy. Whole-study findings and limits: In healthy donors, age-related TCR diversity loss mainly reflected lost richness.

The germline V gene has CDR1 LNHDA and CDR2 SQIVND (reference sequence). The CDR3 runs to 17 residues. Trimming cost V 3 bases and J 0 bases, with 14 bases left between them. The template was genomic DNA from peripheral blood, not RNA. This receptor was obtained from a human donor in good health. V is TRBV19 and J is TRBJ2-2; tentative D call: TRBD2 (6 bases). Sequenced input: blood. CDR3 nucleotides: TGTGCCAGTAGTATCCATACTAGCTTCTCGAACACCGGGGAGCTGTTTTTT. Residues: CASSIHTSFSNTGELFF.